The 10 T cell receptor beta chains in this list originate from one sample, sequenced in a study of control samples from healthy donors and cancer patients. Only in-frame clones appear in the TCRdb table, and some are missing; sequencing was by immunoSEQ multiplex PCR. Of 200,000 or so clones in the sample, roughly nine tenths were seen once. The sequenced material came from blood. These receptors were obtained from a man under 40 in good health.

The V and J genes are TRBV7-9 and TRBJ2-7; possible D gene TRBD2, 5 bases. CDR1 and CDR2 (germline): SEHNR, FQNEAQ (reference sequence). V dropped 5 bases and J dropped 1 base, with 15 bases sitting between them. This CDR3 is built from 15 residues. The CDR3 DNA follows: TGTGCCAGCAGCAGCGGAGCGGTCGATTCCTACGAGCAGTACTTC. Its translation is CASSSGAVDSYEQYF.

The gene calls are TRBV12-3 or TRBV12-4 and TRBJ2-7; possibly TRBD2 for D (7 bases). Deletions cut 6 bases from V and 5 bases from J, with 14 bases between. The CDR3 loop spans 13 amino acids. CDR3 loop: CASRGGAGDEQYF. DNA of the CDR3: TGTGCCAGCAGGGGGGGGGCAGGAGACGAGCAGTACTTC.

J is TRBJ2-1 and V is TRBV5-8; 12 bases are shared with TRBD1. This CDR3 spans 15 amino acids. The J segment lost 9 bases and the V segment lost 7 bases, leaving 11 bases of the junction unmatched. Germline-derived CDR1 and CDR2 are SGHTS and YDEGEE. CDR3 protein: CASRGGTGGFAEQFF. The DNA for the CDR3 is TGTGCCAGCCGAGGTGGGACAGGGGGCTTTGCTGAGCAGTTCTTC.

This sequence joins TRBV5-1 and TRBJ2-7; D is ambiguous. V lost 2 bases to trimming and J lost 0 bases, with 12 bases between them. The CDR3 contains 15 residues. Germline CDR1 is SGHRS and CDR2 is YFSETQ. CDR3 sequence (DNA): TGCGCCAGCAGCTTTAATAGAGGCCACTCCTACGAGCAGTACTTC. As protein: CASSFNRGHSYEQYF.

In its sample, this clone was seen once. This chain joins TRBV2 and TRBJ2-1; TRBD1 aligns across 7 bases. Trimming at V came to 6 bases and at J to 0 bases, leaving 5 bases not matched to a gene. This CDR3 is built from 15 residues. Germline V gene lookup returns CDR1 SNHLY and CDR2 FYNNEI. The CDR3 region has the DNA TGTGCCAGCAGGGGGACAGTAGTCTCCTACAATGAGCAGTTCTTC. This gives the protein CASRGTVVSYNEQFF. Full variable domain (remainder filled in from reference TRBV2 and TRBJ2-1): EPEVTQTPSHQVTQMGQEVILRCVPISNHLYFYWYRQILGQKVEFLVSFYNNEISEKSEIFDDQFSVERPDGSNFTLKIRSTKLEDSAMYFCASRGTVVSYNEQFFGPGTRLTVL.

This chain links TRBV6-5 with TRBJ2-7; 8 bases agree with TRBD1. This CDR3 is built from 14 residues. Unmatched junction bases numbered 6, after V lost 2 bases and J lost 6 bases. The germline gives CDR1 MNHEY, CDR2 SVGAGI. In nucleotides, the CDR3 is TGTGCCAGCAGTTACCATCGGACAGGGAGCGAGCAGTACTTC. Translating gives CASSYHRTGSEQYF.

The chain combines TRBV18 with TRBJ1-1; the match to TRBD1 covers 9 bases. The CDR3 loop spans 19 amino acids. Germline loops: CDR1 KGHSH, CDR2 LQKENI. V lost 4 bases to trimming and J lost 0 bases; unmatched junction nucleotides: 15. In DNA form, the CDR3 reads TGTGCCAGCTCACAACGTGGGACAGGGAGGGGAGAAATGAACACTGAAGCTTTCTTT. Translation gives CASSQRGTGRGEMNTEAFF.

This clone was counted once. The V gene is TRBV7-8, the J gene TRBJ1-2; TRBD1 matches 9 bases. The CDR3 is made up of 14 amino acids. Losses at the gene ends were 1 base for V and 8 bases for J; bases not matched to a gene: 5. CDR1 and CDR2 from the germline V gene are SGHVS and FQNEAQ. The chain's CDR3 is CASSLVGTGSGYTF. CDR3 sequence (DNA): TGTGCCAGCAGCTTAGTTGGGACAGGGAGCGGCTACACCTTC. Full variable domain (rest looked up from reference TRBV7-8 and TRBJ1-2): GAGVSQSPRYKVAKRGQDVALRCDPISGHVSLFWYQQALGQGPEFLTYFQNEAQLDKSGLPSDRFFAERPEGSVSTLKIQRTQQEDSAVYLCASSLVGTGSGYTFGSGTRLTVV.

The genes are TRBV24-1 and TRBJ1-4; D is unresolved. The CDR3 length is 12 residues. Germline CDR1 reads KGHDR; CDR2 reads SFDVKD. The V end lost 5 bases, the J end lost 3 bases, and 3 bases lay between the germline ends. The CDR3 DNA is TGTGCCACCAGTGGTTCTAATGAAAAACTGTTTTTT. It is translated as CATSGSNEKLFF.

The V and J genes are TRBV27 and TRBJ1-1; TRBD1 agrees at 7 bases. Germline CDR1 is MNHEY and CDR2 is SMNVEV (reference sequence). J was trimmed by 1 base and V by 5 bases; bases with no gene match: 13. The CDR3 runs to 17 residues. The CDR3 coding sequence is TGTGCCAGCAGTCTTCGGCAGGGGGTGAGGTGGAACACTGAAGCTTTCTTT. This sequence encodes CASSLRQGVRWNTEAFF.